A single sample is the source of the 15 T cell receptor beta chains below, sequenced in a study of blood T cells in healthy people across ages. For the second PCR, which ran for about 6 to 11 cycles, a sample-barcoded 5' primer and a J-beta primer mix were used. TCRdb itself ran the 5' RACE reads through MiXCR, one entry per CDR3 protein. The sample consists of some 850,000 distinct CDR3 sequences, about 26% of them appearing once. These same records also appear under a second study, on T cells of mothers and their children.

The sequenced material came from blood. Source of these receptors: a boy aged 5-17 years in good health.

This chain connects TRBV6-5 to TRBJ2-3, with D hard to call. This CDR3 contains 12 residues. Trimming removed 0 bases at V and 8 bases at J, with 6 bases between. Germline V gives CDR1 MNHEY, CDR2 SVGAGI. CDR3 in DNA: TGTGCCAGCAGTTACTCGTTGGGTACGCAGTATTTT. Translating it yields CASSYSLGTQYF.

This clonotype was detected ten times or more. This chain links TRBV14 with TRBJ2-5; 8 nucleotides match TRBD1. The germline CDR1 and CDR2 sequences are SGHDN and FVKESK. The CDR3 consists of 17 residues. V trimming: 2 bases; J trimming: 1 base; junction bases outside the gene matches: 9. This CDR3 is CASSQTRDRRLQETQYF. In DNA, the CDR3 is TGTGCCAGCAGCCAAACCCGGGACAGGAGACTCCAAGAGACCCAGTACTTC.

A word on this clonotype: The conserved phenylalanine or tryptophan normally closing the CDR3 is absent here, so this likely arose from a read error. The CDR3: CASRYTGFRETQYS. In DNA form, the CDR3 reads TGTGCCAGCAGGTACACAGGTTTCCGGGAGACCCAGTACTCC. V usage is TRBV28 and J usage is TRBJ2-5, with D perhaps TRBD1 (5 bases). CDR3 size: 14 residues. The ends were cut back, 6 bases at V and 5 bases at J, with 16 bases in the middle. CDR1 is MDHEN and CDR2 is SYDVKM in the germline V gene.

As concerns this clonotype: One end of the junction does not line up with germline, which may come from a read error. V and J are TRBV2 and TRBJ2-2; D tentatively fits TRBD1 or TRBD2 (5 bases each). The germline V gene encodes CDR1 SNHLY and CDR2 FYNNEI. The CDR3 loop spans 13 amino acids. CDR3 sequence reads: CASRLGVTAELFF. DNA of the CDR3: TGTGCCAGCAGACTAGGGGTCACCGCGGAGCTGTTTTTT.

The genes are TRBV7-9 and TRBJ2-5, with TRBD2 as a possible D gene (6 bases). V lost 4 bases and J 1 base, leaving 13 bases between the germline ends. Germline V lookup: CDR1 SEHNR, CDR2 FQNEAQ (reference sequence). CDR3 length: 15 residues. DNA for the CDR3: TGTGCCAGCAGCTCAGGCGGGGACCTCCAAGAGACCCAGTACTTC. Protein product: CASSSGGDLQETQYF.

The J gene is TRBJ1-4, the V gene TRBV5-1, with 7 bases aligning to TRBD1. The CDR3 covers 15 residues. Germline V gene lookup returns CDR1 SGHRS and CDR2 YFSETQ. V was pared by 5 bases and J by 6 bases, with 10 bases of the junction left unmatched. In DNA, the CDR3 is TGCGCCAGCAGACGCGGACAGGAAGGCGATGAAAAACTGTTTTTT. This translates into CASRRGQEGDEKLFF. Together with reference TRBV5-1 and TRBJ1-4, the CDR3 gives the full variable domain: KAGVTQTPRYLIKTRGQQVTLSCSPISGHRSVSWYQQTPGQGLQFLFEYFSETQRNKGNFPGRFSGRQFSNSRSEMNVSTLELGDSALYLCASRRGQEGDEKLFFGSGTQLSVL.

A few counts support this clonotype. This rearrangement joins TRBV29-1 to TRBJ2-5, with D perhaps being TRBD1 or TRBD2 (5 bases each). Trimming pared 8 bases from V and 1 base from J, leaving 23 bases between. From germline, CDR1 is SQVTM and CDR2 ANQGSEA. This CDR3 contains 16 residues. The CDR3 sequence: CSPESRDLRIQETQYF. CDR3 bases: TGCAGCCCCGAATCCCGGGACCTCCGGATCCAAGAGACCCAGTACTTC.

The table lists this clonotype with a few counts. The chain carries TRBV20-1 and TRBJ1-2; perhaps TRBD1 as D (6 bases). V was shortened by 0 bases and J by 7 bases, with 24 bases between the two germline ends. CDR1 is DFQATT, CDR2 SNEGSKA, per germline (reference sequence). The CDR3 runs 17 residues. The CDR3 DNA reads as TGCAGTGCTAGAGAAGAGGGCAGGGGTGCGGACGATAGTGGCTACACCTTC. This codes for CSAREEGRGADDSGYTF.

This clonotype has just a few counts. The chain is built from TRBV27 and TRBJ2-3; D unclear. Trimming removed 5 bases at V and 2 bases at J, with 14 bases between. There are 15 residues in the CDR3. Per the germline V gene, CDR1 is MNHEY and CDR2 is SMNVEV (reference sequence). The DNA of the CDR3 is TGTGCCAGCAGTCCATGGACCTCCTCCACAGATACGCAGTATTTT. Translating gives CASSPWTSSTDTQYF.

This clonotype has only a few counts. The chain combines TRBV3-1 with TRBJ1-1; D gene uncertain. The CDR3 covers 14 residues. From germline, CDR1 is LGHDT and CDR2 YNNKEL (reference sequence). Trimming shortened V by 3 bases and J by 1 base, and 9 bases separated the two germline ends. CDR3 sequence (DNA): TGTGCCAGCAGCCAGGAAAAGGGGAACACTGAAGCTTTCTTT. It translates to CASSQEKGNTEAFF.

This clonotype came up a few times. The rearrangement links TRBV29-1 to TRBJ2-5; tentative D call: TRBD2 (7 bases). The CDR3 spans 14 residues. Germline loops: CDR1 SQVTM, CDR2 ANQGSEA. Trimming removed 4 bases at V and 5 bases at J, with 17 bases between. CDR3 bases: TGCAGCGTTGCCGCGGGGGCTACGGGGGAGACCCAGTACTTC. It is translated as CSVAAGATGETQYF.

This clonotype was observed a handful of times. J is TRBJ1-2 and V is TRBV28; TRBD1 might be the D (6 bases). The length of the CDR3 is 13 residues. V lost 4 bases to trimming and J lost 7 bases, with 13 bases between them. Germline loops: CDR1 MDHEN, CDR2 SYDVKM. DNA of the CDR3: TGTGCCAGCAGTTCGTCCAGGGGAGGTGGCTACACCTTC. Translation gives CASSSSRGGGYTF.

About this clonotype itself: Mismatch with germline at one junction end may stem from a read error. V is TRBV20-1 and J is TRBJ1-2; D is perhaps TRBD1 (5 bases). Germline CDR1 DFQATT, CDR2 SNEGSKA (reference sequence). This CDR3 has 14 amino acids. The DNA for the CDR3 is TGCAGTGCTAGACCCGGGACCCAGACGAGTGGCTGCACCTTC. Translation gives CSARPGTQTSGCTF.

This clonotype occurred a few times. V is TRBV11-2 and J is TRBJ1-3, with D uncertain. V lost 0 bases and J 3 bases, leaving 18 bases between the germline ends. The CDR3 runs 18 residues. Germline loops: CDR1 SGHAT, CDR2 FQNNGV. CDR3 loop: CASSLESSLTMRGNTIYF. In DNA, the CDR3 is TGTGCCAGCAGCTTAGAAAGCAGCCTGACAATGCGTGGAAACACCATATATTTT.

This clonotype has more than one count but fewer than ten. The V and J genes are TRBV20-1 and TRBJ1-1; D gene uncertain. This CDR3 has 13 amino acids. CDR1 is DFQATT and CDR2 is SNEGSKA in the germline V gene (reference sequence). The V gene lost 5 bases and the J gene lost 5 bases, with 15 bases spanning the gap. The CDR3 protein is CSAPRPSETEAFF. The CDR3 nucleotides are TGCAGTGCTCCCCGACCCTCAGAGACTGAAGCTTTCTTT.